This TCR beta chain was identified during a study of OX40 agonist ivuxolimab in advanced cancers. Looking at the study overall: It was ivuxolimab, an agonistic anti-OX40 (CD134) antibody, that patients were treated with. Administration of intravenous ivuxolimab to patients occurred every 2 weeks at 0.01 to 10 mg/kg.

Trimming took off 3 bases at V and 0 bases at J, with 10 bases between the two ends. The V gene's germline CDR1 is KGHSH and CDR2 LQKENI. This CDR3 contains 15 residues. Some clones are missing from TCRdb's copy, which holds only in-frame ones; the method was immunoSEQ multiplex PCR. The table records 52,000 or so clones, roughly 82% of them present only once. The study, taken as a whole, reports: Averaging showed that CD8+ T cells had more expanded clones than CD4+ did.

In the case of this clone: The target antigen is unknown.

The chain carries TRBV18 and TRBJ2-3; D not certain. The source was CD4+ or CD8+ T cells sorted from blood, collected in a trial of the OX40 agonist ivuxolimab. The origin of this receptor is an adult with an advanced solid tumor such as melanoma, head and neck, liver or kidney cancer. CDR3 nucleotides: TGTGCCAGCTCACCCCTCCCTCCTAGCACAGATACGCAGTATTTT. Translated: CASSPLPPSTDTQYF. The complete variable domain, with remaining parts taken from reference TRBV18 and TRBJ2-3, reads NAGVMQNPRHLVRRRGQEARLRCSPMKGHSHVYWYRQLPEEGLKFMVYLQKENIIDESGMPKERFSAEFPKEGPSILRIQQVVRGDSAAYFCASSPLPPSTDTQYFGPGTRLTVL.